A single sample is the source of the 21 T cell receptor beta chains below, sequenced in a study of CD8 T cells in Susac syndrome. cDNA came from approximately 0.5 to 1 ug RNA primed by random hexamers. TCRdb re-called the immunoSEQ multiplex PCR reads with MiXCR, one entry per CDR3 protein. This table holds about 100,000 distinct CDR3 sequences, 95% found once. Sequencing input: CD8+ T cells from PBMCs. The receptors come from a human donor with Susac syndrome.

The chain joins TRBV6-4 to TRBJ2-7; no clear D. This CDR3 spans 10 amino acids. The V gene lost 6 bases and the J gene lost 7 bases, with 7 bases spanning the gap. Germline V gene lookup returns CDR1 MRHNA and CDR2 SNTAGT. In DNA, the CDR3 is TGTGCCAGCAGAAAAGGGGAGCAGTACTTC. Encoded protein: CASRKGEQYF.

This rearrangement joins TRBV20-1 to TRBJ1-2, with D possibly TRBD1 on 5 matching bases. V gave up 4 bases and J gave up 5 bases, with 17 bases separating them. CDR1 DFQATT and CDR2 SNEGSKA come from the germline V gene (reference sequence). The CDR3 spans 14 residues. The chain's CDR3 is CSATRDSSEYGYTF. Here the CDR3 DNA reads TGCAGTGCTACAAGGGACTCCTCGGAGTATGGCTACACCTTC.

This chain joins TRBV4-1 and TRBJ1-4; TRBD1 might be the D (5 bases). The CDR3 is 15 amino acids. Trimming pared 2 bases from V and 7 bases from J, leaving 14 bases between. Looked up from germline, CDR1 is MGHRA and CDR2 is YSYEKL. The CDR3 reads CASSQPRGTGEKLFF. DNA of the CDR3: TGCGCCAGCAGCCAACCCAGAGGGACGGGTGAAAAACTGTTTTTT.

The chain carries TRBV5-4 and TRBJ2-2, with D possibly TRBD1 on 6 matching bases. The ends were cut back, 0 bases at V and 1 base at J, with 7 bases in the middle. The germline CDR1 and CDR2 sequences are SGHNT and YYREEE (reference sequence). This CDR3 is 15 amino acids long. This chain's CDR3 is CASSLVQGNTGELFF. CDR3 sequence (DNA): TGTGCCAGCAGCTTGGTACAGGGGAACACCGGGGAGCTGTTTTTT.

The V gene is TRBV20-1, the J gene TRBJ2-3, with TRBD2 as a possible D gene (5 bases). With 6 bases removed from V and 4 bases from J, the gap between germline ends came to 20 bases. The germline V gene has CDR1 DFQATT and CDR2 SNEGSKA (reference sequence). This CDR3 is 15 amino acids long. CDR3 amino acids: CSALDYFRAADTQYF. In nucleotides, the CDR3 is TGCAGTGCCTTAGACTATTTCCGCGCGGCAGATACGCAGTATTTT.

The chain recombines TRBV28 with TRBJ1-4; 10 nucleotides match TRBD1. The trim removed 6 bases at V and 8 bases at J, leaving 6 bases unmatched. The V gene's germline CDR1 is MDHEN and CDR2 SYDVKM. There are 14 residues in the CDR3. The CDR3 DNA is TGTGCCAGCAGCGGACAGGGGGTCGGGGAAAAACTGTTTTTT. This translates into CASSGQGVGEKLFF.

The chain's CDR3 is CASSLVQAGGTYNEQFF. The CDR3 bases are TGTGCCAGCAGCTTGGTTCAGGCGGGAGGGACCTACAATGAGCAGTTCTTC. This chain connects TRBV5-4 to TRBJ2-1, with 9 bases fitting TRBD2. The trim removed 0 bases at V and 2 bases at J, leaving 6 bases unmatched. This CDR3 has 17 residues. Germline V gives CDR1 SGHNT, CDR2 YYREEE (reference sequence).

The chain carries TRBV9 and TRBJ2-7, with 10 bases aligning to TRBD1. CDR1 and CDR2 from the germline V gene are SGDLS and YYNGEE. There are 15 residues in the CDR3. The V segment lost 3 bases and the J segment 4 bases; nucleotides outside the gene matches: 7. Written as DNA, the CDR3 is TGTGCCAGCAGCGCCAGCCCGGGACAGGGGTACGAGCAGTACTTC. This sequence encodes CASSASPGQGYEQYF.

This clonotype was seen only a few times. CDR3 sequence (DNA): TGTGCCAGCAGCGAATCGGGTGAGCAGTTCTTC. Translation gives CASSESGEQFF. The chain employs TRBV11-2 and TRBJ2-1; the D is unclear. The CDR3 loop spans 11 amino acids. Trimming took off 5 bases at V and 9 bases at J, with 8 bases between the two ends. Germline values: CDR1 SGHAT, CDR2 FQNNGV.

DNA of the CDR3: TGTGCCAGCAGCGTACTAGGAGCCTCAGATACGCAGTATTTT. Translated, it gives CASSVLGASDTQYF. V usage is TRBV7-2 and J usage is TRBJ2-3, with D maybe TRBD2 (5 bases). With 5 bases removed from V and 4 bases from J, the gap between germline ends came to 13 bases. This CDR3 is built from 14 residues. Per germline, CDR1 SGHTA and CDR2 FQGNSA.

The V gene is TRBV2, the J gene TRBJ2-4, with D possibly being TRBD1 (6 bases). V was clipped by 0 bases and J by 5 bases, with 14 bases between them. Per germline, CDR1 SNHLY and CDR2 FYNNEI. The CDR3 has 16 amino acids. CDR3 loop: CASSEAVGTSENIQYF. Here the CDR3 DNA reads TGTGCCAGCAGTGAAGCCGTTGGGACAAGCGAAAACATTCAGTACTTC.

V gene TRBV18 combines with J gene TRBJ2-5; 10 bases are a match to TRBD2. In germline, CDR1 is KGHSH, CDR2 LQKENI. The V segment lost 3 bases and the J segment 4 bases; nucleotides outside the gene matches: 2. The CDR3 extends over 14 amino acids. CDR3: CASSPASGRETQYF. As DNA, the CDR3 is TGTGCCAGCTCACCGGCTAGCGGGAGAGAGACCCAGTACTTC.

The chain is built from TRBV6-5 and TRBJ2-5; D may correspond to TRBD1 or TRBD2 (7 bases each). CDR3 size: 15 residues. CDR1 and CDR2 (germline): MNHEY, SVGAGI. Trimming pared 6 bases from V and 1 base from J, leaving 15 bases between. CDR3 amino acids: CASSRGGGTQETQYF. The DNA of the CDR3 is TGTGCCAGCAGCAGGGGGGGCGGAACCCAAGAGACCCAGTACTTC.

The rearrangement joins TRBV13 to TRBJ1-2; D not certain. The CDR3 totals 13 residues. The ends were cut back, 3 bases at V and 6 bases at J, with 11 bases in the middle. CDR1 PRHDT and CDR2 FYEKMQ come from the germline V gene (reference sequence). CDR3 sequence: CASSFQAMNGYTF. Written as DNA, the CDR3 is TGTGCCAGCAGCTTTCAGGCGATGAATGGCTACACCTTC.

The genes are TRBV19 and TRBJ1-2; D gene ambiguous. The V gene's germline CDR1 is LNHDA and CDR2 SQIVND (reference sequence). The CDR3 runs to 14 residues. V was pared by 1 base and J by 0 bases, with 6 bases between. The CDR3, as DNA: TGTGCCAGTAGTATAGTCCCCGCTAACTATGGCTACACCTTC. Residues: CASSIVPANYGYTF. The complete variable domain, with remaining parts taken from reference TRBV19 and TRBJ1-2, reads DGGITQSPKYLFRKEGQNVTLSCEQNLNHDAMYWYRQDPGQGLRLIYYSQIVNDFQKGDIAEGYSVSREKKESFPLTVTSAQKNPTAFYLCASSIVPANYGYTFGSGTRLTVV.

CDR3 sequence reads: CATGAGSGANVLTF. The CDR3, as DNA: TGTGCCACCGGTGCGGGCTCTGGGGCCAACGTCCTGACTTTC. The J gene is TRBJ2-6, the V gene TRBV24-1; TRBD2 is a possible D gene (5 bases). The CDR3 is 14 amino acids. In germline, CDR1 is KGHDR, CDR2 SFDVKD. With 9 bases removed from V and 0 bases from J, the gap between germline ends came to 8 bases.

The rearrangement joins TRBV9 to TRBJ1-1; D unclear. Deletions cut 3 bases from V and 1 base from J, with 7 bases between. Germline V gene data show CDR1 as SGDLS and CDR2 as YYNGEE. The CDR3 runs to 13 residues. CDR3 loop: CASSGWTNTEAFF. For the CDR3, the DNA is TGTGCCAGCAGCGGCTGGACGAACACTGAAGCTTTCTTT.

The chain employs TRBV18 and TRBJ1-1; D call uncertain. The CDR3 runs 12 residues. The V end was cut by 2 bases, the J end by 9 bases, with 10 bases between. Per the germline V gene, CDR1 is KGHSH and CDR2 is LQKENI. The CDR3 DNA reads as TGTGCCAGCTCACCAGGAGGGAGAAAAGCTTTCTTT. Translated, it gives CASSPGGRKAFF.

Written as DNA, the CDR3 is TGTGCCAGCGCAGCGGGAGTTGATGGGTTCTCCTACGAGCAGTACTTC. This encodes CASAAGVDGFSYEQYF. The rearrangement joins TRBV9 to TRBJ2-7; 8 bases are a match to TRBD2. The CDR3 is 16 amino acids. The V gene's germline CDR1 is SGDLS and CDR2 YYNGEE. Losses at the gene ends were 7 bases for V and 0 bases for J; bases not matched to a gene: 12.

The V gene is TRBV18, the J gene TRBJ2-5; TRBD2 agrees at 9 bases. Germline CDR1 is KGHSH and CDR2 is LQKENI. This CDR3 comprises 15 residues. J lost 2 bases, V lost 8 bases, and 9 bases had no gene match. The CDR3 loop reads CASQTRTSVQETQYF. The CDR3 DNA reads as TGTGCCAGCCAGACCCGGACTAGCGTACAAGAGACCCAGTACTTC.

This chain uses TRBV19 with TRBJ2-1; TRBD2 agrees at 14 bases. V lost 7 bases, J lost 12 bases, and 17 bases stayed unmatched. From germline, CDR1 is LNHDA and CDR2 SQIVND (reference sequence). The CDR3 is made up of 17 amino acids. CDR3 region: CASTSSGGLAGEFVQFF. The CDR3 DNA sequence: TGTGCCAGTACCTCATCGGGGGGACTAGCGGGGGAATTTGTGCAGTTCTTC.